Listed below are T cell receptor beta chains from one sample, sequenced in a study of CD8 T cells in ankylosing spondylitis. TCRdb fed the 5' RACE reads into MiXCR, producing one record per CDR3 protein. Of about 250,000 distinct CDR3 sequences listed, 32% are singletons. Specimen: blood, either unsorted or a sorted T cell fraction (not recorded which). The source of these receptors is a male donor with ankylosing spondylitis or in good health (not recorded which). Both conserved end residues are part of each CDR3. The D gene is left open where the match is weak. The size of a clone is reported for some rows only, either as once, few or many, or as a class for expanded clones.

size | J | D | V | CDR3 | DNA
once | TRBJ2-2 | - | TRBV6-2/TRBV6-3 | CASSYSKDRSTGELFF | TGTGCCAGCAGTTACTCGAAAGACAGGTCCACCGGGGAGCTGTTTTTT
- | TRBJ1-1 | - | TRBV28 | CASSPSSPNTEAFF | TGTGCCAGCAGTCCCTCCTCCCCAAACACTGAAGCTTTCTTT
- | TRBJ2-1 | - | TRBV10-3 | CAISEAGNNEQFF | TGTGCCATCAGTGAGGCAGGGAACAATGAGCAGTTCTTC
many | TRBJ2-7 | - | TRBV20-1 | CSARVVSDEQYF | TGCAGTGCTAGAGTAGTGTCAGACGAGCAGTACTTC
few | TRBJ2-5 | - | TRBV15 | CATSRDRGLDETQYF | TGTGCCACCAGCAGAGATCGGGGCCTGGATGAGACCCAGTACTTC
- | TRBJ2-4 | TRBD1 | TRBV29-1 | CSGSDRGTDIQYF | TGCAGCGGATCAGACAGGGGCACTGACATTCAGTACTTC
- | TRBJ1-4 | - | TRBV20-1 | CSARDARELDEKLFF | TGCAGTGCTAGAGATGCCAGGGAATTGGACGAAAAACTGTTTTTT
- | TRBJ2-3 | TRBD2 | TRBV27 | CASRSVGGGWTDTQYF | TGTGCCAGCAGATCCGTGGGGGGAGGGTGGACAGATACGCAGTATTTT
many | TRBJ2-1 | - | TRBV7-8 | CASSLISYNEQFF | TGTGCCAGCAGCTTAATAAGTTACAATGAGCAGTTCTTC
- | TRBJ2-5 | TRBD2 | TRBV4-1 | CASSQPTSGDQETQYF | TGCGCCAGCAGCCAACCGACTAGCGGAGATCAAGAGACCCAGTACTTC
few | TRBJ2-5 | - | TRBV12-3/TRBV12-4 | CASSLSSGETQYF | TGTGCCAGCAGTTTATCATCGGGAGAGACCCAGTACTTC
- | TRBJ1-6 | TRBD1 | TRBV10-3 | CAISEFRDSVPLHF | TGTGCCATCAGTGAGTTCCGGGACAGTGTACCCCTCCACTTT
many | TRBJ2-1 | - | TRBV6-5 | CASSYGRYNEQFF | TGTGCCAGCAGTTACGGGCGCTACAATGAGCAGTTCTTC
few | TRBJ2-2 | - | TRBV6-5 | CASSYGAVGELFF | TGTGCCAGCAGTTACGGGGCGGTGGGGGAGCTGTTTTTT
few | TRBJ2-7 | - | TRBV7-6 | CASSLAGELPYEQYF | TGTGCCAGCAGCTTAGCGGGGGAGCTACCCTACGAGCAGTACTTC
- | TRBJ2-2 | - | TRBV10-3 | CVISTGTGELFF | TGTGTCATCAGCACTGGGACCGGGGAGCTGTTTTTT
- | TRBJ1-1 | TRBD1 | TRBV20-1 | CSARGTQGLGTEAFF | TGCAGTGCTAGGGGCACACAGGGGTTGGGCACTGAAGCTTTCTTT
- | TRBJ1-2 | - | TRBV3-1 | CASSQDQAGQRSGYTF | TGTGCCAGCAGCCAAGATCAGGCGGGCCAAAGGTCGGGCTACACCTTC
- | TRBJ2-1 | - | TRBV28 | CASSAWGHDRLNEQFF | TGTGCCAGCAGTGCGTGGGGGCACGACAGGTTGAATGAGCAGTTCTTC
- | TRBJ2-2 | - | TRBV5-1 | CASSLDRLNTGELFF | TGCGCCAGCAGCTTGGACAGGCTAAACACCGGGGAGCTGTTTTTT
- | TRBJ2-5 | - | TRBV20-1 | CSVSQETQYF | TGCAGTGTTTCCCAAGAGACCCAGTACTTC
- | TRBJ1-2 | - | TRBV10-3 | CAIRDGTDNYGYTF | TGTGCCATCAGGGATGGGACGGACAACTATGGCTACACCTTC